What follows are 8 T cell receptor beta chains derived from one specimen sequenced in a study of CD8 T cells in ankylosing spondylitis. Their target antigens are unknown. One entry per CDR3 protein results from TCRdb running MiXCR on the 5' RACE reads. This sample yields 700,000 to 850,000 distinct CDR3 sequences, of which approximately 12% are seen a single time; 0.45% to 0.6% belongs to the top ten. Study-level findings and limits: Roughly 8 highly homologous variants formed a TCR beta motif that appeared characteristic of ankylosing spondylitis blood.

Sequencing was carried out using blood, either unsorted or a sorted T cell fraction (not recorded which). All receptors derive from a male donor with ankylosing spondylitis.

This clonotype was observed a few times. The chain uses TRBV5-1 and TRBJ2-3, with 10 bases identical to TRBD2. V trimming: 4 bases; J trimming: 7 bases; junction bases outside the gene matches: 9. Germline loops: CDR1 SGHRS, CDR2 YFSETQ. The CDR3 has 15 residues. DNA for the CDR3: TGCGCCAGCAGCCCCGGCGGACTAGCGGTTCATACGCAGTATTTT. It specifies CASSPGGLAVHTQYF.

This chain joins TRBV9 and TRBJ2-3; D is uncertain. Germline V gene lookup returns CDR1 SGDLS and CDR2 YYNGEE. The CDR3 length is 14 residues. The V and J ends lost 0 bases and 2 bases respectively, with 7 bases between them. The CDR3 loop is CASSVGTYTDTQYF. CDR3 nucleotide sequence: TGTGCCAGCAGCGTAGGAACGTACACAGATACGCAGTATTTT.

This sequence joins TRBV6-6 and TRBJ2-7, with D uncertain. V was pared by 6 bases and J by 6 bases, with 15 bases between. This CDR3 spans 13 amino acids. CDR1 is MNHNY and CDR2 is SVGAGI in the germline V gene (reference sequence). The CDR3 nucleotides are TGTGCCAGCAGACAACGTCCCCCGTCCGAGCAGTACTTC. Amino acids: CASRQRPPSEQYF.

This chain joins TRBV5-1 and TRBJ2-1; 11 nucleotides align to TRBD2. With V trimmed by 2 bases and J by 5 bases, 9 bases remained unmatched. The CDR3 runs 17 residues. From germline, CDR1 is SGHRS and CDR2 YFSETQ. This CDR3 is CASSLPGTSGRNNEQFF. CDR3 nucleotides: TGCGCCAGCAGCTTACCCGGGACTAGCGGCCGTAACAATGAGCAGTTCTTC.

The V and J genes are TRBV4-2 and TRBJ2-1; 9 bases agree with TRBD2. With V trimmed by 6 bases and J by 7 bases, 16 bases remained unmatched. The V gene's germline CDR1 is LGHNA and CDR2 YNFKEQ. The CDR3 is 17 amino acids. The CDR3 nucleotides are TGTGCCAGCAGTCTCAAGATGGACAGCGGGGGGTATAATGAGCAGTTCTTC. Its translation: CASSLKMDSGGYNEQFF.

The chain joins TRBV4-3 to TRBJ2-7; TRBD1 might be the D (5 bases). CDR3 length equals 12 residues. With 2 bases removed from V and 12 bases from J, the gap between germline ends came to 14 bases. In germline, CDR1 is LGHNA, CDR2 YSLEER. CDR3 amino acids: CASSQKQADMYF. DNA of the CDR3: TGCGCCAGCAGCCAAAAACAGGCAGATATGTACTTC.

The table lists this clonotype with many counts. V gene TRBV29-1 combines with J gene TRBJ2-1; the match to TRBD2 covers 14 bases. V lost 6 bases to trimming and J lost 13 bases; unmatched junction nucleotides: 5. This CDR3 region has 12 residues. Germline V gene data show CDR1 as SQVTM and CDR2 as ANQGSEA. The CDR3 coding sequence is TGCAGCGTCGGACTAGCGGGAGGAGAACAGTTCTTC. Translated: CSVGLAGGEQFF.

This clonotype was counted many times. The chain links TRBV7-2 to TRBJ1-1; a possible D gene is TRBD1 (5 bases). Trimming removed 5 bases at V and 3 bases at J, with 10 bases between. Germline CDR1 and CDR2: SGHTA and FQGNSA. The CDR3 spans 13 residues. CDR3 in DNA: TGTGCCAGCAGCCCGGACATTTACACTGAAGCTTTCTTT. Encoded protein: CASSPDIYTEAFF.